These 13 T cell receptor beta chains were all obtained from the same sample, sequenced in a study of PD-L1 blockade in urothelial cancer. Repertoires were generated with immunoSEQ multiplex PCR, while TCRdb's copy carries only in-frame clones and drops some. The sample contains fewer than 50,000 clones, about 85% of which appear only once. This sample comprised PBMCs, obtained around atezolizumab (anti-PD-L1) treatment. These receptor sequences come from a man aged 55 to 70 with urothelial cancer.

In its sample, this clone was seen a few times. The rearrangement links TRBV30 to TRBJ2-1; D unresolved. Trimming shortened V by 0 bases and J by 3 bases, and 3 bases separated the two germline ends. This CDR3 has 12 residues. The V gene's germline CDR1 is GTSNPN and CDR2 SVGIG (reference sequence). CDR3: CAWSVLYNEQFF. DNA for the CDR3: TGTGCCTGGAGTGTACTCTACAATGAGCAGTTCTTC.

This clone was seen a single time. V and J are TRBV7-3 and TRBJ2-3; TRBD2 agrees at 7 bases. Losses at the gene ends were 7 bases for V and 8 bases for J; bases not matched to a gene: 15. Germline assignment: CDR1 SGHTA and CDR2 FQGTGA. The CDR3 runs to 15 residues. CDR3 DNA sequence: TGTGCCAGCACCCTGTTAGCGGGCCCCACGGCTACGCAGTATTTT. Residues: CASTLLAGPTATQYF. Filled out from reference TRBV7-3 and TRBJ2-3, the complete variable domain reads GAGVSQTPSNKVTEKGKYVELRCDPISGHTALYWYRQSLGQGPEFLIYFQGTGAADDSGLPNDRFFAVRPEGSVSTLKIQRTERGDSAVYLCASTLLAGPTATQYFGPGTRLTVL.

The chain joins TRBV7-6 to TRBJ2-5, with D possibly being TRBD2 (5 bases). Germline loops: CDR1 SGHVS, CDR2 FNYEAQ. The CDR3 has 16 amino acids. V was trimmed by 5 bases and J by 2 bases, leaving 18 bases between them. In DNA, the CDR3 is TGTGCCAGCAGCCTGGACCTAGGTCGGGGACAAGAGACCCAGTACTTC. The encoded protein is CASSLDLGRGQETQYF. The full variable domain, rest sourced from reference TRBV7-6 and TRBJ2-5, is GAGVSQSPRYKVTKRGQDVALRCDPISGHVSLYWYRQALGQGPEFLTYFNYEAQQDKSGLPNDRFSAERPEGSISTLTIQRTEQRDSAMYRCASSLDLGRGQETQYFGPGTRLLVL.

The chain joins TRBV25-1 to TRBJ2-2; TRBD2 matches at 7 bases. This CDR3 has 13 amino acids. Trimming cost V 2 bases and J 6 bases; bases outside gene matches: 0. In germline, CDR1 is MGHDK, CDR2 SYGVNS. CDR3: CASSEGGAGELFF. CDR3 nucleotide sequence: TGTGCCAGCAGTGAAGGGGGGGCCGGGGAGCTGTTTTTT.

This clone has a single count. V and J are TRBV6-1 and TRBJ2-7; possible D gene TRBD2, 6 bases. V lost 4 bases and J lost 4, with 17 bases in between. Looked up from germline, CDR1 is MNHNS and CDR2 is SASEGT. This CDR3 is built from 15 residues. CDR3 residues: CASSGRVSRSYEQYF. The CDR3 DNA is TGTGCCAGCAGTGGGAGGGTTAGTCGATCGTACGAGCAGTACTTC.

This clone was seen a single time. The chain links TRBV6-6 to TRBJ2-7; TRBD1 aligns across 8 bases. In germline, CDR1 is MNHNY, CDR2 SVGAGI (reference sequence). Trimming cost V 0 bases and J 0 bases; bases outside gene matches: 4. The CDR3 consists of 16 residues. In nucleotides, the CDR3 is TGTGCCAGCAGTTACTCTCGGACAGGGAGCTCCTACGAGCAGTACTTC. It encodes CASSYSRTGSSYEQYF.

The genes are TRBV30 and TRBJ2-7, with no clear D. CDR3 size: 14 residues. Germline loops: CDR1 GTSNPN, CDR2 SVGIG (reference sequence). V was shortened by 4 bases and J by 0 bases, with 13 bases between the two germline ends. CDR3 sequence: CAWTREQISYEQYF. CDR3 in DNA: TGTGCCTGGACCCGAGAGCAAATCTCCTACGAGCAGTACTTC.

This clone has just one count. The chain links TRBV5-1 to TRBJ2-5; weak D call: TRBD1 (6 bases). The V gene's germline CDR1 is SGHRS and CDR2 YFSETQ. Trimming shortened V by 6 bases and J by 1 base, and 10 bases separated the two germline ends. The CDR3 loop spans 13 amino acids. The CDR3 DNA reads as TGCGCCAGCACCAGGGGCCCCCAAGAGACCCAGTACTTC. Translation gives CASTRGPQETQYF. The variable domain in full, with the rest retrieved from reference TRBV5-1 and TRBJ2-5, is KAGVTQTPRYLIKTRGQQVTLSCSPISGHRSVSWYQQTPGQGLQFLFEYFSETQRNKGNFPGRFSGRQFSNSRSEMNVSTLELGDSALYLCASTRGPQETQYFGPGTRLLVL.

A single count supports this clone. The DNA of the CDR3 is TGTGCCACCAGCAGAGTCGGGACTAGCTTCCGAGAGACCCAGTACTTC. This gives the protein CATSRVGTSFRETQYF. The chain has TRBV15 and TRBJ2-5, with 9 bases that match TRBD2. Germline V gives CDR1 LNHNV, CDR2 YYDKDF (reference sequence). The CDR3 spans 16 residues. V was clipped by 1 base and J by 4 bases; unmatched bases: 7.

V usage is TRBV7-2 and J usage is TRBJ2-3; a possible D gene is TRBD2 (7 bases). V was shortened by 6 bases and J by 5 bases, with 18 bases between the two germline ends. Germline V gene sequence: CDR1 SGHTA, CDR2 FQGNSA. CDR3 length: 15 residues. The DNA for the CDR3 is TGTGCCAGCAGTCAAACGGGGGGCCGGGGAGATACGCAGTATTTT. Translated, it gives CASSQTGGRGDTQYF. Filled out from reference TRBV7-2 and TRBJ2-3, the complete variable domain reads GAGVSQSPSNKVTEKGKDVELRCDPISGHTALYWYRQSLGQGLEFLIYFQGNSAPDKSGLPSDRFSAERTGGSVSTLTIQRTQQEDSAVYLCASSQTGGRGDTQYFGPGTRLTVL.

The CDR3 reads CASSFGDRNSGNTIYF. CDR3 in DNA: TGTGCCAGCAGCTTTGGAGACAGGAACTCTGGAAACACCATATATTTT. The rearrangement uses TRBV5-8 and TRBJ1-3, with D possibly being TRBD1 (6 bases). The CDR3 is 16 amino acids. In germline, CDR1 is SGHTS, CDR2 YDEGEE. The V end lost 2 bases, the J end lost 0 bases, and 12 bases lay between the germline ends.

The chain recombines TRBV7-9 with TRBJ1-2, with 11 bases aligning to TRBD1. CDR1 and CDR2 from the germline V gene are SEHNR and FQNEAQ (reference sequence). This CDR3 comprises 18 residues. With 3 bases clipped from V and 3 bases from J, the junction kept 12 bases outside the gene matches. CDR3 coding DNA: TGTGCCAGCAGCTTCCCTTCTCGGGACAGGGGGTTGGACTATGGCTACACCTTC. Its protein is CASSFPSRDRGLDYGYTF.

The chain has TRBV4-2 and TRBJ2-2; D remains ambiguous. Germline V CDR1 and CDR2: LGHNA, YNFKEQ. The length of the CDR3 is 16 residues. V was trimmed by 0 bases and J by 6 bases, leaving 14 bases between them. Written as DNA, the CDR3 is TGTGCCAGCAGCCAAGAGGTTAAAGCGTGGCCCGGGGAGCTGTTTTTT. This sequence encodes CASSQEVKAWPGELFF.